The T cell receptor beta chain under discussion was sequenced for a study of OX40 agonist ivuxolimab in advanced cancers. The germline V gene encodes CDR1 SEHNR and CDR2 FQNEAQ (reference sequence). V was pared by 6 bases and J by 0 bases, with 18 bases between. The CDR3 sequence is 18 residues long. TCRdb keeps only in-frame clones here, not all; method: immunoSEQ multiplex PCR. The sample has fewer than 100,000 clones, just under 85% seen once. The sequenced sample was CD4+ or CD8+ T cells sorted from blood, obtained in a trial of the OX40 agonist ivuxolimab. This clonotype was sampled from an adult with an advanced solid tumor such as melanoma, head and neck, liver or kidney cancer. The chain couples TRBV7-9 to TRBJ2-6; either TRBD1 or TRBD2 may fit D (6 bases each). CDR3 protein: CASSTQWGAASGANVLTF. The DNA of the CDR3 is TGTGCCAGCAGTACCCAGTGGGGGGCAGCCTCTGGGGCCAACGTCCTGACTTTC.